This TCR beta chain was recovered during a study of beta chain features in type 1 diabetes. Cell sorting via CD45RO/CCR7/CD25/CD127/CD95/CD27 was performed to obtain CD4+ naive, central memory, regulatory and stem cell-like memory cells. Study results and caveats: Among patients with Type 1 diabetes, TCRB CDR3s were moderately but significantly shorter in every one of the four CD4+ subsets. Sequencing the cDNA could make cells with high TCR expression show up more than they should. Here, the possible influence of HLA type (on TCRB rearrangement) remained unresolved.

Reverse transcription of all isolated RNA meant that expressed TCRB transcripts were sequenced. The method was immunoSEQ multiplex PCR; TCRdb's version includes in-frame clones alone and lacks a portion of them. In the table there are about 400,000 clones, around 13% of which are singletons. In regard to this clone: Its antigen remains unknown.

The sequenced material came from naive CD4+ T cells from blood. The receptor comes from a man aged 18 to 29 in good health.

The CDR3 nucleotides read TGTGCCTGGAGTGCCTCGGTAAAGAACACCTTC. This sequence encodes CAWSASVKNTF. This sequence joins TRBV30 and TRBJ1-2; the D is unclear. Germline values: CDR1 GTSNPN, CDR2 SVGIG (reference sequence). The CDR3 is made up of 11 amino acids. V was clipped by 1 base and J by 12 bases, with 12 bases between them.